This TCR beta chain comes out of a study of CD8+CD57+ T cells in acquired aplastic anemia. Template material for TCR beta VDJ and CDR3 profiling consisted of genomic DNA. TCRdb re-analysed the reads in MiXCR, keeping a single row per CDR3 protein. Found here are roughly 250,000 distinct CDR3 sequences, 45% to 50% of them singletons; the top ten hold 7% to 10%. Sequencing was done on patients that had shown CD8+CD57+ cell expansion by flow cytometry. Source material: sorted CD4+, CD8+, or CD8+CD57+ T cells (not recorded which) from PBMCs. This clonotype originated in a human donor with aplastic anemia.

CDR3 residues: CASSIGTGGSYEQYF. As DNA, the CDR3 is TGTGCCAGTAGTATTGGGACAGGGGGCTCCTACGAGCAGTACTTC. The chain uses TRBV19 and TRBJ2-7; 11 positions agree with TRBD1. From germline, CDR1 is LNHDA and CDR2 SQIVND (reference sequence). Trimming took 3 bases from V and 0 from J; bases not matched to a gene: 1. The CDR3 runs to 15 residues.